What follows are 27 T cell receptor beta chains derived from one specimen sequenced in a study of T cell responses to AZD1222 COVID-19 vaccine. Data came from immunoSEQ multiplex PCR; TCRdb stores just in-frame clones and leaves some out. The repertoire includes approximately 150,000 clones, approximately 87% of them detected once, and 4.3% sits in the top ten. The input for sequencing was peripheral blood, taken 28 days after the second AZD1222 dose. The source of these receptors is an adult who received the AZD1222 COVID-19 vaccine.

The CDR3: CARIGGPFEDEQFF. Here the CDR3 DNA reads TGCGCCAGGATAGGGGGCCCTTTTGAAGATGAGCAGTTCTTC. The chain combines TRBV5-1 with TRBJ2-1; 7 bases match TRBD1. The CDR3 runs to 14 residues. Germline values: CDR1 SGHRS, CDR2 YFSETQ. With 8 bases clipped from V and 8 bases from J, the junction kept 13 bases outside the gene matches.

The chain employs TRBV16 and TRBJ1-3; D gene unclear. Germline V gives CDR1 KGHSY, CDR2 FQNENV. V lost 1 base and J lost 6, with 13 bases in between. This CDR3 spans 15 amino acids. CDR3 protein: CASSQWGVPENTIYF. CDR3 bases: TGTGCCAGCAGCCAATGGGGAGTTCCGGAAAACACCATATATTTT.

This sequence joins TRBV2 and TRBJ2-5; D is perhaps TRBD1 or TRBD2 (5 bases each). Trimming took 6 bases from V and 5 from J, leaving 22 bases between them. CDR1 and CDR2 from the germline V gene are SNHLY and FYNNEI. The CDR3 runs to 16 residues. CDR3 loop: CASSPPGGGWGETQYF. CDR3 DNA sequence: TGTGCCAGCAGCCCCCCCGGAGGCGGCTGGGGGGAGACCCAGTACTTC.

CDR3 in DNA: TGTGCCAGCAGCTCCGGCCGTGAAGCTTTCTTT. As protein: CASSSGREAFF. This chain uses TRBV13 with TRBJ1-1, with D hard to call. Trimming removed 4 bases from V and 7 bases from J, with 7 bases in between. The CDR3 totals 11 residues. Germline V lookup: CDR1 PRHDT, CDR2 FYEKMQ (reference sequence).

This chain joins TRBV6-6 and TRBJ1-1; 7 bases are a match to TRBD1. The CDR3 is made up of 18 amino acids. V gave up 5 bases and J gave up 3 bases; unmatched junction bases: 18. Germline V CDR1 and CDR2: MNHNY, SVGAGI (reference sequence). The CDR3 region is CASSRGSGTVRFDTEAFF. The DNA for the CDR3 is TGTGCCAGCAGTCGTGGATCCGGGACAGTGAGATTCGACACTGAAGCTTTCTTT.

J is TRBJ1-1 and V is TRBV12-3 or TRBV12-4, with D hard to call. The germline V and J ends were trimmed by 3 bases and 4 bases, with 6 bases remaining between them. This CDR3 spans 12 amino acids. This chain's CDR3 is CASSFYRTEAFF. For the CDR3, the DNA is TGTGCCAGCAGTTTTTATCGCACTGAAGCTTTCTTT.

This clone appeared once. The rearrangement joins TRBV19 to TRBJ2-7; no reliable D call. Germline V gene lookup returns CDR1 LNHDA and CDR2 SQIVND (reference sequence). V was clipped by 7 bases and J by 3 bases, with 16 bases between them. This CDR3 comprises 14 residues. The CDR3 nucleotides are TGTGCCAGTACTTCCCGGGTCGGCGACTACGAGCAGTACTTC. Protein: CASTSRVGDYEQYF.

This clone was picked up one time. The V gene is TRBV9, the J gene TRBJ1-6; no firm D call. The CDR3 has 15 residues. V lost 0 bases to trimming and J lost 9 bases, with 13 bases between them. Germline V CDR1 and CDR2: SGDLS, YYNGEE. The CDR3 region is CASSVVAESGSPLHF. The CDR3, as DNA: TGTGCCAGCAGCGTAGTGGCAGAATCTGGTTCACCCCTCCACTTT.

In its sample, this clone was seen once. The V call is TRBV11-2, the J call TRBJ1-6; no reliable D call. Germline V gene sequence: CDR1 SGHAT, CDR2 FQNNGV. The CDR3 sequence is 14 residues long. Between the trimmed V and J ends, which lost 5 bases and 6 bases, there was a span of 11 bases. The CDR3 sequence: CASSLDPTNSPLHF. CDR3 in DNA: TGTGCCAGCAGCCTTGACCCCACTAATTCACCCCTCCACTTT.

This chain joins TRBV5-5 and TRBJ1-3; no clear D gene. The CDR3 totals 13 residues. Germline assignment: CDR1 SGHKS and CDR2 YYEKEE (reference sequence). Between the trimmed V and J ends, which lost 0 bases and 4 bases, there was a span of 5 bases. The CDR3 spells CASSLERGNTIYF. The CDR3 nucleotides read TGTGCCAGCAGCTTGGAGAGGGGAAACACCATATATTTT.

The chain carries TRBV6-5 and TRBJ2-5; unclear D gene. The germline gives CDR1 MNHEY, CDR2 SVGAGI. The CDR3 contains 16 residues. V was shortened by 0 bases and J by 7 bases, with 18 bases between the two germline ends. The CDR3 DNA sequence: TGTGCCAGCAGTTACTCGGCGCTCTCCCTGGTTCGGACCCAGTACTTC. This encodes CASSYSALSLVRTQYF.

The V and J genes are TRBV14 and TRBJ2-3; the D is unclear. CDR3 length equals 12 residues. V dropped 4 bases and J dropped 5 bases, with 7 bases sitting between them. Per germline, CDR1 SGHDN and CDR2 FVKESK. In nucleotides, the CDR3 is TGTGCCAGCAGCCTCTTTGGAGATACGCAGTATTTT. This codes for CASSLFGDTQYF.

V usage is TRBV6-5 and J usage is TRBJ2-1; 7 bases align to TRBD1. V dropped 6 bases and J dropped 5; count of bases not matched to a gene: 4. CDR1 MNHEY and CDR2 SVGAGI come from the germline V gene. The length of the CDR3 is 13 residues. CDR3 sequence: CASSRQGNNEQFF. The DNA of the CDR3 is TGTGCCAGCAGCAGACAGGGTAACAATGAGCAGTTCTTC.

The rearrangement joins TRBV9 to TRBJ1-2; D possibly corresponds to TRBD1 (5 bases). Germline CDR1 and CDR2: SGDLS and YYNGEE. V lost 6 bases, J lost 1 base, and 25 bases lay in between. This CDR3 is 18 amino acids long. The CDR3 sequence is CASTPGGGGIGGNYGYTF. For the CDR3, the DNA is TGTGCCAGCACCCCGGGGGGGGGAGGTATAGGAGGTAACTATGGCTACACCTTC.

In this sample, this clone turned up a few times. V usage is TRBV19 and J usage is TRBJ1-1; 10 bases are shared with TRBD1. The CDR3 covers 13 residues. Trimming took 10 bases from V and 4 from J; bases not matched to a gene: 6. Germline-derived CDR1 and CDR2 are LNHDA and SQIVND (reference sequence). The CDR3: CATWDRGVTEAFF. Here the CDR3 DNA reads TGTGCCACCTGGGACAGGGGAGTCACTGAAGCTTTCTTT.

The chain couples TRBV10-2 to TRBJ1-2, with a tentative D call TRBD1 (5 bases). The germline V gene encodes CDR1 WSHSY and CDR2 SAAADI. V lost 0 bases, J lost 6 bases, and 14 bases lay in between. The CDR3 has 15 residues. The CDR3 loop reads CASSESKRGADGYTF. The DNA for the CDR3 is TGCGCCAGCAGTGAGTCGAAGAGGGGCGCAGATGGCTACACCTTC.

This clone was recorded once. V gene TRBV2 combines with J gene TRBJ1-2; D unclear. The CDR3 covers 14 residues. The ends were cut back, 1 base at V and 3 bases at J, with 9 bases in the middle. Germline V gene sequence: CDR1 SNHLY, CDR2 FYNNEI. The chain's CDR3 is CASSEVEGDYGYTF. The CDR3 nucleotides are TGTGCCAGCAGTGAAGTTGAGGGTGACTATGGCTACACCTTC.

The rearrangement joins TRBV5-1 to TRBJ2-1; 8 bases fit TRBD2. After removal of 4 bases from V and 3 bases from J, the junction contained 9 bases not matched to a gene. The CDR3 is 16 amino acids. The V gene's germline CDR1 is SGHRS and CDR2 YFSETQ. The CDR3 region has the DNA TGCGCCAGCAGCAACTTACCGGGACTAGACTACAATGAGCAGTTCTTC. It specifies CASSNLPGLDYNEQFF.

The chain combines TRBV7-9 with TRBJ1-1; a weak D match, TRBD1 (6 bases). The germline V and J ends were trimmed by 5 bases and 8 bases, with 15 bases remaining between them. CDR3 length: 13 residues. The V gene's germline CDR1 is SEHNR and CDR2 FQNEAQ (reference sequence). The CDR3 is CASSPQGLGEAFF. The CDR3 coding sequence is TGTGCCAGCAGCCCCCAGGGGTTGGGCGAAGCTTTCTTT. Full variable domain (rest looked up from reference TRBV7-9 and TRBJ1-1): DTGVSQNPRHKITKRGQNVTFRCDPISEHNRLYWYRQTLGQGPEFLTYFQNEAQLEKSRLLSDRFSAERPKGSFSTLEIQRTEQGDSAMYLCASSPQGLGEAFFGQGTRLTVV.

The V call is TRBV6-6, the J call TRBJ2-7; D remains unclear. V shed 0 bases and J shed 6 bases, with 6 bases lying between them. The germline gives CDR1 MNHNY, CDR2 SVGAGI (reference sequence). The CDR3 length is 12 residues. As DNA, the CDR3 is TGTGCCAGCAGTTACTCGGAGTCCGAGCAGTACTTC. Residues: CASSYSESEQYF.

The chain couples TRBV19 to TRBJ1-5; no clear D gene. Germline V gene lookup returns CDR1 LNHDA and CDR2 SQIVND (reference sequence). The CDR3 runs to 14 residues. The V gene lost 7 bases and the J gene lost 0 bases, with 10 bases spanning the gap. CDR3 in amino acids: CASTPKISNQPQHF. The CDR3 DNA reads as TGTGCCAGTACTCCTAAAATTAGCAATCAGCCCCAGCATTTT.

The V gene is TRBV6-5, the J gene TRBJ2-7; the D gene is possibly TRBD1 (5 bases). This CDR3 region has 14 residues. Germline V gene data show CDR1 as MNHEY and CDR2 as SVGAGI. V was cut by 7 bases and J by 5 bases, with 18 bases left in between. CDR3 amino acids: CASTLGVGSNEQYF. The CDR3 region has the DNA TGTGCCAGCACTCTAGGGGTAGGGTCTAACGAGCAGTACTTC.

The V and J genes are TRBV14 and TRBJ1-2; no definite D call. With 2 bases removed from V and 3 bases from J, the gap between germline ends came to 4 bases. The germline CDR1 and CDR2 sequences are SGHDN and FVKESK. The CDR3 runs to 12 residues. The CDR3 DNA sequence: TGTGCCAGCAGCCAAAGGGACTATGGCTACACCTTC. Amino acids: CASSQRDYGYTF.

CDR3 nucleotides: TGTGCCAGCAGCTTTAGTACCGGGGAGCTGTTTTTT. Translation gives CASSFSTGELFF. The chain uses TRBV5-5 and TRBJ2-2; D unresolved. V dropped 2 bases and J dropped 5 bases, with 4 bases sitting between them. This CDR3 contains 12 residues. The germline V gene encodes CDR1 SGHKS and CDR2 YYEKEE (reference sequence).

The chain carries TRBV12-3 or TRBV12-4 and TRBJ2-1; D might be TRBD1 (6 bases). V was trimmed by 4 bases and J by 4 bases, leaving 8 bases between them. The CDR3 consists of 13 residues. The CDR3 loop is CASSSQGYNEQFF. The CDR3 DNA follows: TGTGCCAGCAGTTCTCAGGGGTACAATGAGCAGTTCTTC.

The chain couples TRBV10-2 to TRBJ1-4, with D maybe TRBD1 (6 bases). CDR3 size: 15 residues. CDR1 is WSHSY and CDR2 is SAAADI in the germline V gene. Trimming removed 4 bases at V and 7 bases at J, with 16 bases between. CDR3 nucleotides: TGCGCCAGCAGTGCCCACGGGGGGCGAAGTGAAAAACTGTTTTTT. Its translation is CASSAHGGRSEKLFF.

This clone appeared a single time. This chain joins TRBV11-2 and TRBJ2-7, with TRBD1 matching over 10 bases. CDR3 length equals 17 residues. J was trimmed by 1 base and V by 5 bases; bases with no gene match: 11. Germline V lookup: CDR1 SGHAT, CDR2 FQNNGV. In DNA form, the CDR3 reads TGTGCCAGCAGCCCGATCGACAGGGGGCGACGGTCCTACGAGCAGTACTTC. Its translation is CASSPIDRGRRSYEQYF. The variable domain in full, completed from reference TRBV11-2 and TRBJ2-7, reads EAGVAQSPRYKIIEKRQSVAFWCNPISGHATLYWYQQILGQGPKLLIQFQNNGVVDDSQLPKDRFSAERLKGVDSTLKIQPAKLEDSAVYLCASSPIDRGRRSYEQYFGPGTRLTVT.